Presented here are 7 T cell receptor beta chains from one specimen sequenced in a study of identical twins. TCRdb used MiXCR to reprocess the 5' RACE reads, holding one entry per CDR3 protein. Among some 440,000 distinct CDR3 sequences listed, 20% to 30% were seen once. The same data also went into a second study, on T cells expressing NK-cell markers.

The material sequenced was CD4+ T cells sorted from blood. The receptor source for this set is a woman between 18 and 29 years old in good health.

The chain carries TRBV7-9 and TRBJ1-1; D possibly corresponds to TRBD1 (5 bases). The CDR3 is 15 residues long. V lost 5 bases and J lost 5, with 18 bases in between. CDR1 and CDR2 from the germline V gene are SEHNR and FQNEAQ (reference sequence). CDR3 nucleotides: TGTGCCAGCAGCCTCCGTGTGGGGCTTGTGACTGAAGCTTTCTTT. This sequence encodes CASSLRVGLVTEAFF.

This clonotype was found many times. The chain combines TRBV2 with TRBJ2-1, with D tentatively TRBD1 or TRBD2 (5 bases each). CDR1 is SNHLY, CDR2 FYNNEI, per germline. V lost 8 bases to trimming and J lost 0 bases, with 14 bases between them. The CDR3 loop spans 15 amino acids. The CDR3 DNA follows: TGTGCCAGCCTTGTTGGGACGGCCTCCTACAATGAGCAGTTCTTC. This codes for CASLVGTASYNEQFF. The complete variable domain, with remaining parts taken from reference TRBV2 and TRBJ2-1, reads EPEVTQTPSHQVTQMGQEVILRCVPISNHLYFYWYRQILGQKVEFLVSFYNNEISEKSEIFDDQFSVERPDGSNFTLKIRSTKLEDSAMYFCASLVGTASYNEQFFGPGTRLTVL.

This sequence joins TRBV7-2 and TRBJ1-5; D is uncertain. Germline assignment: CDR1 SGHTA and CDR2 FQGNSA. Trimming stripped 5 bases from V and 5 bases from J, with 10 bases between. The length of the CDR3 is 13 residues. The CDR3 loop is CASSGDRDQPQHF. The CDR3 coding sequence is TGTGCCAGCAGCGGAGACCGCGATCAGCCCCAGCATTTT.

This clonotype occurred a few times. This chain connects TRBV3-1 to TRBJ2-2; no clear D gene. Trimming stripped 0 bases from V and 6 bases from J, with 14 bases between. This CDR3 spans 16 amino acids. The germline gives CDR1 LGHDT, CDR2 YNNKEL (reference sequence). The CDR3, as DNA: TGTGCCAGCAGCCAAGATGACGTGGCGAGGTCCGGGGAGCTGTTTTTT. It encodes CASSQDDVARSGELFF.

This rearrangement joins TRBV12-3 or TRBV12-4 to TRBJ1-3; D remains unclear. Trimming left V 8 bases short and J 2 bases short, with 13 bases between. The length of the CDR3 is 14 residues. The CDR3 sequence is CASEMRGTGNTIYF. CDR3 nucleotide sequence: TGTGCCAGCGAAATGCGGGGAACTGGAAACACCATATATTTT.

This clonotype occurred a few times. The chain has TRBV19 and TRBJ1-2; TRBD1 might be the D (5 bases). The CDR3 runs 15 residues. CDR1 and CDR2 from the germline V gene are LNHDA and SQIVND (reference sequence). Trimming took off 2 bases at V and 1 base at J, with 11 bases between the two ends. CDR3 region: CASSISWTLNYGYTF. The CDR3, as DNA: TGTGCCAGTAGTATATCCTGGACACTTAACTATGGCTACACCTTC.

V and J are TRBV20-1 and TRBJ2-3; tentative D call: TRBD2 (6 bases). Trimming pared 6 bases from V and 2 bases from J, leaving 12 bases between. The germline V gene has CDR1 DFQATT and CDR2 SNEGSKA (reference sequence). CDR3 size: 13 residues. The CDR3 here is CSATGGNTDTQYF. For the CDR3, the DNA is TGCAGTGCGACCGGGGGTAACACAGATACGCAGTATTTT.